This T cell receptor (beta chain) appears in the sequencing data of a study of T cells in Graves' hyperthyroidism and ophthalmopathy. Regions amplified from RNA transcripts were the TCR beta CDR3 regions. HTBI primers were employed in a first-round RT-PCR of the TCR CDR3. TCRdb itself ran the multiplex PCR reads through MiXCR, one entry per CDR3 protein. Of roughly 300,000 distinct CDR3 sequences detected, about 21% appear once; the ten largest clones hold around half. CDR3 length: 16 amino acids. V dropped 5 bases and J dropped 1; count of bases not matched to a gene: 7. Germline lookup yields CDR1 MGHDK and CDR2 SYGVNS. When ophthalmopathy did not progress within 18 months, Graves' hyperthyroidism was considered stable. With a duration under 2 months, the hyperthyroidism was newly diagnosed in patients aged 18 to 65. Diagnoses rested on clinical symptoms, serum thyroxine and TRAb, thyroid ultrasound and orbital computed tomography. A roughly 10 ml volume of fresh peripheral blood provided the PBMCs.

This clonotype has more than one count but fewer than ten. The genes are TRBV25-1 and TRBJ1-4; 7 nucleotides match TRBD1. The TCR was taken from a woman aged 45-59 years with Graves' hyperthyroidism. Sequenced sample: blood. The CDR3 reads CASSLLRQGTNEKLFF. The CDR3 DNA sequence: TGTGCCAGCAGTCTCCTTCGACAGGGAACTAATGAAAAACTGTTTTTT.